This entry lists 20 T cell receptor beta chains sequenced from one sample in a study of blood T cells in healthy people across ages. Through a sample-barcoded 5' primer and a J-beta primer mix, a second PCR was run for roughly 7 to 11 cycles. MiXCR was run by TCRdb on the 5' RACE reads, yielding one entry per CDR3 protein. The sample comprises around 780,000 distinct CDR3 sequences, 45% to 70% of which are singletons, and 20% to 30% rests with the top ten. Sample: blood. These receptors all come from a man in his forties in good health.

V and J are TRBV20-1 and TRBJ2-1; D gene unclear. The assigned J gene may be wrong: the sequence end matches TRBJ2-7 better. The CDR3 covers 18 residues. The germline CDR1 and CDR2 sequences are DFQATT and SNEGSKA (reference sequence). The CDR3 DNA follows: TGCAGTGCTAGAGATCCCGGTGGTGCGGTCAGCTCCTACAATGAGCAGTACTTC. Amino acid sequence: CSARDPGGAVSSYNEQYF.

CDR3 sequence (DNA): TGCAGCGTCCCGCGGCCAGGTCGGGACGAGCAGTACTTC. As protein: CSVPRPGRDEQYF. The chain uses TRBV29-1 and TRBJ2-5; D remains ambiguous. TRBJ2-7 matches the DNA end more closely, so the J call is doubtful. Germline lookup yields CDR1 SQVTM and CDR2 ANQGSEA. The CDR3 totals 13 residues.

V usage is TRBV18 and J usage is TRBJ2-1; no clear D. CDR1 and CDR2 (germline): KGHSH, LQKENI. The CDR3 consists of 14 residues. Trimming shortened V by 3 bases and J by 5 bases, and 11 bases separated the two germline ends. CDR3 in amino acids: CASSPSDEDNEQFF. The DNA of the CDR3 is TGTGCCAGCTCACCCTCGGACGAAGACAATGAGCAGTTCTTC.

This chain uses TRBV7-2 with TRBJ1-6, with D hard to call. CDR3 length: 14 residues. Trimming pared 3 bases from V and 5 bases from J, leaving 8 bases between. Germline lookup yields CDR1 SGHTA and CDR2 FQGNSA. The CDR3 DNA reads as TGTGCCAGCAGCTTCTTCGGGGATAATTCACCCCTCCACTTT. Amino acids: CASSFFGDNSPLHF.

The CDR3 is CASSPLPRGGLDTGELFF. In nucleotides, the CDR3 is TGTGCCAGCAGCCCCCTTCCGAGGGGGGGCCTTGACACCGGGGAGCTGTTTTTT. The chain combines TRBV7-3 with TRBJ2-2; perhaps TRBD2 as D (7 bases). Germline values: CDR1 SGHTA, CDR2 FQGTGA. Trimming shortened V by 5 bases and J by 3 bases, and 22 bases separated the two germline ends. CDR3 length: 18 amino acids.

The chain has TRBV2 and TRBJ2-3; TRBD2 aligns across 9 bases. Germline V CDR1 and CDR2: SNHLY, FYNNEI. The V segment lost 6 bases and the J segment 1 base; nucleotides outside the gene matches: 8. The CDR3 is made up of 16 amino acids. Here the CDR3 reads CASSLRVAGGTDTQYF. DNA for the CDR3: TGTGCCAGCAGCCTCCGAGTAGCGGGGGGCACAGATACGCAGTATTTT.

J is TRBJ2-3 and V is TRBV27, with 7 positions matching TRBD2. V was pared by 5 bases and J by 5 bases, with 4 bases of the junction left unmatched. Per germline, CDR1 MNHEY and CDR2 SMNVEV (reference sequence). The CDR3 totals 13 residues. The CDR3 DNA sequence: TGTGCCAGCAGTAGTACGGGGGGAGATACGCAGTATTTT. This sequence encodes CASSSTGGDTQYF.

This clonotype occurred once. Sequence at one end of the junction differs from germline and may be a read error. The genes are TRBV29-1 and TRBJ2-5; D gene unclear. Germline V CDR1 and CDR2: SQVTM, ANQGSEA. The CDR3 has 16 amino acids. In DNA form, the CDR3 reads TGCAGCGTTGAAGATACGGCTCCCGGGTACCAAGAGATCCAGTACTTC. It specifies CSVEDTAPGYQEIQYF.

The rearrangement joins TRBV27 to TRBJ1-2; tentatively, D is TRBD1 (6 bases). The CDR3 is 15 amino acids. The germline CDR1 and CDR2 sequences are MNHEY and SMNVEV (reference sequence). Trimming left V 2 bases short and J 0 bases short, with 10 bases between. This CDR3 is CASSLQGRANYGYTF. In DNA, the CDR3 is TGTGCCAGCAGTTTACAGGGGAGGGCTAACTATGGCTACACCTTC.

This clonotype was seen more than once but under ten times. CDR3 sequence (DNA): TGTGCCAGCAGCGAAGTTGGGGCCGACAACACCGGGGAGCTGTTTTTT. It codes for CASSEVGADNTGELFF. The V gene is TRBV4-2, the J gene TRBJ2-2; tentatively, D is TRBD1 (5 bases). Trimming cost V 5 bases and J 2 bases, with 15 bases left between them. Germline V gene sequence: CDR1 LGHNA, CDR2 YNFKEQ. This CDR3 is 16 amino acids long.

The chain employs TRBV29-1 and TRBJ2-7, with 8 positions matching TRBD1. Germline V gives CDR1 SQVTM, CDR2 ANQGSEA. The CDR3 is 13 amino acids. J was trimmed by 0 bases and V by 7 bases; bases with no gene match: 5. This CDR3 reads CSASDRASYEQYF. The CDR3 region has the DNA TGCAGCGCTTCGGACAGGGCCTCCTACGAGCAGTACTTC.

This clonotype showed up just a few times. The chain joins TRBV7-2 to TRBJ1-5, with 7 bases identical to TRBD1. The CDR3 contains 15 residues. Germline lookup yields CDR1 SGHTA and CDR2 FQGNSA. V gave up 5 bases and J gave up 3 bases; unmatched junction bases: 7. The CDR3 DNA follows: TGTGCCAGCAGCCCCCAGGGGGGAGTCAATCAGCCCCAGCATTTT. Its translation is CASSPQGGVNQPQHF.

The chain combines TRBV20-1 with TRBJ2-3; D uncertain. The CDR3 runs to 13 residues. CDR1 and CDR2 from the germline V gene are DFQATT and SNEGSKA (reference sequence). Between the trimmed V and J ends, which lost 4 bases and 1 base, there was a span of 9 bases. The CDR3 spells CSAIPSGTDTQYF. CDR3 DNA: TGCAGTGCTATACCCAGCGGCACAGATACGCAGTATTTT.

There are a few counts of this clonotype. The chain carries TRBV7-9 and TRBJ2-5, with unresolved D. Trimming left V 2 bases short and J 5 bases short, with 6 bases between. The germline V gene encodes CDR1 SEHNR and CDR2 FQNEAQ (reference sequence). The length of the CDR3 is 12 residues. The CDR3 spells CASSLQRETQYF. The CDR3 DNA is TGTGCCAGCAGCTTACAGAGGGAGACCCAGTACTTC.

The V gene is TRBV20-1, the J gene TRBJ2-5, with TRBD2 identical over 14 bases. Germline values: CDR1 DFQATT, CDR2 SNEGSKA (reference sequence). This CDR3 spans 16 amino acids. CDR3 sequence: CSMRGTSGRMGETQYF. CDR3 nucleotides: TGCAGCATGCGTGGGACTAGCGGGAGAATGGGAGAGACCCAGTACTTC.

The chain joins TRBV29-1 to TRBJ2-6, with D perhaps TRBD2 (6 bases). V was trimmed by 1 base and J by 2 bases, leaving 12 bases between them. The CDR3 sequence is 16 residues long. The germline gives CDR1 SQVTM, CDR2 ANQGSEA. DNA of the CDR3: TGCAGCGTTGAAGGCGCAGGGAGGACTGGGGCCAACGTCCTGACTTTC. It encodes CSVEGAGRTGANVLTF.

The genes are TRBV21-1 and TRBJ2-3. TRBV21-1 is flagged as a pseudogene. The length of the CDR3 is 16 residues. CDR3 bases: TGTGCCAGCAGCAAAGCTCGGGGTGCGAGCACAGATACGCAGTATTTT. Protein sequence: CASSKARGASTDTQYF.

This clonotype came up a few times. The V call is TRBV20-1, the J call TRBJ1-5, with D maybe TRBD1 (6 bases). With 5 bases removed from V and 0 bases from J, the gap between germline ends came to 17 bases. This CDR3 is 16 amino acids long. The germline V gene has CDR1 DFQATT and CDR2 SNEGSKA (reference sequence). CDR3 coding DNA: TGCAGTGCTTGGACTCCCAAGGGGGATAGCAATCAGCCCCAGCATTTT. Translating gives CSAWTPKGDSNQPQHF.

This clonotype occurred many times. CDR3 in amino acids: CSARVPLGGSQETQYF. CDR3 sequence (DNA): TGCAGTGCTAGAGTCCCACTTGGGGGGAGTCAAGAGACCCAGTACTTC. V usage is TRBV20-1 and J usage is TRBJ2-5, with D perhaps matching TRBD2 (6 bases). Germline V lookup: CDR1 DFQATT, CDR2 SNEGSKA (reference sequence). This CDR3 spans 16 amino acids. V lost 1 base, J lost 2 bases, and 17 bases lay in between.

The genes are TRBV4-1 and TRBJ2-7, with 8 bases matching TRBD1. V shed 2 bases, J shed 2 bases, and the junction held 8 bases outside the gene matches. There are 16 residues in the CDR3. From germline, CDR1 is MGHRA and CDR2 YSYEKL. The CDR3 is CASSQPKQGDPYEQYF. The DNA for the CDR3 is TGCGCCAGCAGCCAACCGAAACAGGGGGATCCCTACGAGCAGTACTTC.